Below are 5 T cell receptor beta chains sequenced from a single sample in a study of shared clonotypes between healthy human individuals. Measured with immunoSEQ multiplex PCR; TCRdb has only the in-frame clones, and not every one. Among 2 million to 2.5 million clones listed, just over 90% were seen once. Sequencing used naive CD4+ T cells from PBMCs. Indicated subset: CD45RA+ positively selected. The origin of the receptors is a man in his late teens or twenties in good health. Some clones in this sample may be carry-over from other donors' samples.

In nucleotides, the CDR3 is TGTGCCAGCAGTGGGGAGGGGGCAAAAGGAAACACCATATATTTT. Residues: CASSGEGAKGNTIYF. This sequence joins TRBV2 and TRBJ1-3, with TRBD1 matching over 7 bases. This CDR3 spans 15 amino acids. Germline V gives CDR1 SNHLY, CDR2 FYNNEI. V shed 4 bases and J 4 bases; nucleotides not matched to a gene: 7.

This chain links TRBV25-1 with TRBJ1-3, with 7 bases identical to TRBD1. V trimming: 2 bases; J trimming: 1 base; junction bases outside the gene matches: 8. The CDR3 contains 17 residues. Germline CDR1 reads MGHDK; CDR2 reads SYGVNS. The CDR3 reads CASSEVLTGSSGNTIYF. The CDR3, as DNA: TGTGCCAGCAGTGAAGTCTTGACAGGGAGTTCTGGAAACACCATATATTTT. Based on the CDR3 plus reference TRBV25-1 and TRBJ1-3, the full variable domain is EADIYQTPRYLVIGTGKKITLECSQTMGHDKMYWYQQDPGMELHLIHYSYGVNSTEKGDLSSESTVSRIRTEHFPLTLESARPSHTSQYLCASSEVLTGSSGNTIYFGEGSWLTVV.

This clone is a singleton in its sample. The chain joins TRBV6-6 to TRBJ2-1, with D perhaps given as TRBD1 or TRBD2 (5 bases each). Deletions cut 5 bases from V and 5 bases from J, with 7 bases between. The CDR3 consists of 12 residues. CDR1 and CDR2 from the germline V gene are MNHNY and SVGAGI (reference sequence). The CDR3 sequence is CASSRGDNEQFF. The CDR3 DNA is TGTGCCAGCAGTAGAGGGGACAATGAGCAGTTCTTC.

In its sample, this clone was seen once. V is TRBV5-8 and J is TRBJ2-3; D gene unclear. The CDR3 loop spans 12 amino acids. CDR1 and CDR2 (germline): SGHTS, YDEGEE. V was clipped by 1 base and J by 4 bases, with 4 bases between them. DNA of the CDR3: TGTGCCAGCAGCTTGAGGCCAGATACGCAGTATTTT. The encoded protein is CASSLRPDTQYF.

V and J are TRBV6-4 and TRBJ2-7; D possibly corresponds to TRBD2 (7 bases). The V gene's germline CDR1 is MRHNA and CDR2 SNTAGT. The CDR3 has 13 amino acids. Between the trimmed V and J ends, which lost 4 bases and 6 bases, there was a span of 13 bases. In DNA, the CDR3 is TGTGCCAGCAGTGCCTCGGGGGGCGGCGAGCAGTACTTC. Its translation is CASSASGGGEQYF.